The table lists the clone carrying this T cell receptor beta chain with a few counts. Its cognate antigen is unknown. A second PCR of roughly 7 to 11 cycles used a sample-barcoded 5' primer and a J-beta primer mix. At least 2.5 million CDR3-containing paired-end reads were obtained per sample. TCRdb re-called the 5' RACE reads with MiXCR, one entry per CDR3 protein. This sample has some 1.5 million distinct CDR3 sequences, with 28% found just once. The entry originates in a study of blood T cells in healthy people across ages. Study-wide results and caveats: Older age coincided with a roughly linear decline in TCR beta diversity per million T cells. Long-lived donors exceeded aged donors in naive CD4+ cells and diversity.

CDR1 is SGHTA and CDR2 is FQGNSA in the germline V gene. The CDR3 is made up of 12 amino acids. Trimming cost V 5 bases and J 8 bases, with 12 bases left between them. The sequencing input was blood. The V and J genes are TRBV7-2 and TRBJ1-1, with a possible D match to TRBD1 (6 bases). The receptor comes from a woman younger than 45 in good health. The CDR3 protein is CASSPYTGEAFF. The CDR3 DNA sequence: TGTGCCAGCAGCCCTTATACAGGGGAAGCTTTCTTT.